The 11 T cell receptor beta chains presented below share a single source sample, sequenced in a study of blood T cells in healthy people across ages. Combining a sample-barcoded 5' primer with a J-beta primer mix, a second PCR ran for about 6 to 11 cycles. TCRdb reanalysed the 5' RACE reads using MiXCR and keeps one entry per CDR3 protein. Among about 680,000 distinct CDR3 sequences listed, around 49% were seen once. The source material was blood. The receptors stem from a woman aged 55-69 years in good health.

V gene TRBV7-2 combines with J gene TRBJ2-5, with D possibly being TRBD2 (5 bases). V dropped 7 bases and J dropped 2 bases, with 17 bases sitting between them. This CDR3 comprises 15 residues. Germline loops: CDR1 SGHTA, CDR2 FQGNSA. The CDR3 region has the DNA TGTGCCAGCATCCCTACCTGGACTTCACAAGAGACCCAGTACTTC. It translates to CASIPTWTSQETQYF.

This chain uses TRBV10-3 with TRBJ2-7, with D unresolved. This CDR3 has 11 amino acids. Germline V lookup: CDR1 ENHRY, CDR2 SYGVKD. V lost 4 bases and J lost 4, with 5 bases in between. The CDR3 spells CAISGPYEQYF. The CDR3 nucleotides are TGTGCCATCAGTGGGCCTTACGAGCAGTACTTC.

The rearrangement links TRBV5-1 to TRBJ2-4; 7 bases fit TRBD1. V lost 0 bases and J lost 13; bases outside the gene matches: 16. The CDR3 consists of 16 residues. Germline V lookup: CDR1 SGHRS, CDR2 YFSETQ. Here the CDR3 reads CASSLVTTGMSNEQYF. The CDR3, as DNA: TGCGCCAGCAGCTTGGTTACGACAGGGATGAGCAATGAGCAGTACTTC.

This rearrangement joins TRBV4-1 to TRBJ2-5; 7 bases align to TRBD2. The assigned J gene may be wrong: the sequence end matches TRBJ2-7 better. The CDR3 runs 13 residues. CDR1 is MGHRA and CDR2 is YSYEKL in the germline V gene. The CDR3 nucleotides read TGCGCCAGCAGCCATGCTGGCGGGAGCGAGCAGTACTTC. As protein: CASSHAGGSEQYF.

This clonotype has just a few counts. Written as DNA, the CDR3 is TGTGCCAGCAGCCCCCGACTGGGAGCGGGAGTGTCCTACAATGAGCAGTTCTTC. Amino acid sequence: CASSPRLGAGVSYNEQFF. The rearrangement joins TRBV21-1 to TRBJ2-1; the table's D call, TRBD2, has no DNA check behind it. TRBV21-1 is a pseudogene locus. The CDR3 spans 18 residues.

The rearrangement uses TRBV7-9 and TRBJ2-2; D is unclear. This CDR3 has 15 amino acids. Trimming removed 6 bases from V and 3 bases from J, with 14 bases in between. The germline V gene has CDR1 SEHNR and CDR2 FQNEAQ (reference sequence). This CDR3 reads CASRSVDPYTGELFF. The CDR3 region has the DNA TGTGCCAGCAGGAGTGTAGACCCCTACACCGGGGAGCTGTTTTTT. Full variable domain (remainder filled in from reference TRBV7-9 and TRBJ2-2): DTGVSQNPRHKITKRGQNVTFRCDPISEHNRLYWYRQTLGQGPEFLTYFQNEAQLEKSRLLSDRFSAERPKGSFSTLEIQRTEQGDSAMYLCASRSVDPYTGELFFGEGSRLTVL.

This chain uses TRBV29-1 with TRBJ2-1; D is uncertain. This CDR3 comprises 12 residues. The ends were cut back, 1 base at V and 8 bases at J, with 9 bases in the middle. In germline, CDR1 is SQVTM, CDR2 ANQGSEA. CDR3 residues: CSVEGVGDEQFF. CDR3 sequence (DNA): TGCAGCGTTGAAGGGGTTGGAGATGAGCAGTTCTTC.

The rearrangement links TRBV7-6 to TRBJ2-1; D might be TRBD2 (7 bases). The length of the CDR3 is 17 residues. Germline loops: CDR1 SGHVS, CDR2 FNYEAQ. V shed 1 base and J shed 4 bases, with 17 bases lying between them. CDR3 residues: CASSLGGGGPPYNEQFF. CDR3 nucleotide sequence: TGTGCCAGCAGCTTAGGGGGGGGCGGGCCCCCGTACAATGAGCAGTTCTTC.

The rearrangement uses TRBV29-1 and TRBJ2-7; D unclear. Per germline, CDR1 SQVTM and CDR2 ANQGSEA. The ends were cut back, 7 bases at V and 7 bases at J, with 23 bases in the middle. This CDR3 has 14 residues. CDR3 sequence reads: CSARMGLDMNEQYF. The CDR3 coding sequence is TGCAGCGCCCGCATGGGCTTAGACATGAATGAGCAGTACTTC.

There are a few counts of this clonotype. The chain links TRBV11-1 to TRBJ2-7; 8 nucleotides agree with TRBD2. The length of the CDR3 is 12 residues. The trim removed 8 bases at V and 2 bases at J, leaving 2 bases unmatched. CDR1 and CDR2 (germline): SGHAT, FQDESV (reference sequence). The CDR3 protein is CASGLATYEQYF. Written as DNA, the CDR3 is TGTGCCAGCGGACTAGCCACCTACGAGCAGTACTTC. Using reference TRBV11-1 and TRBJ2-7 for the parts outside the CDR3, the full variable domain is EAEVAQSPRYKITEKSQAVAFWCDPISGHATLYWYRQILGQGPELLVQFQDESVVDDSQLPKDRFSAERLKGVDSTLKIQPAELGDSAMYLCASGLATYEQYFGPGTRLTVT.

This clonotype was detected only once. The chain recombines TRBV20-1 with TRBJ2-5; D might be TRBD1 or TRBD2, each matching 6 bases. The V and J ends lost 1 base and 2 bases respectively, with 14 bases between them. This CDR3 region has 15 residues. The germline V gene has CDR1 DFQATT and CDR2 SNEGSKA (reference sequence). The CDR3 spells CSARAHGGGQETQYF. The CDR3 bases are TGCAGTGCTAGAGCCCATGGAGGGGGGCAAGAGACCCAGTACTTC.